These 4 T cell receptor beta chains came from one sample sequenced in a study of CD8 T cells in Susac syndrome. Random hexamers were used to reverse transcribe 0.5 to 1 ug of RNA. TCRdb used MiXCR to reprocess the immunoSEQ multiplex PCR reads, holding one entry per CDR3 protein. The data contain 200,000 or so distinct CDR3 sequences, nearly 95% of them singletons. Sequencing used CD4+ T cells from PBMCs. These receptors came from a human donor with multiple sclerosis.

This clonotype appeared once. V gene TRBV11-2 combines with J gene TRBJ1-2, with a weak D call TRBD1 (6 bases). Germline V gene lookup returns CDR1 SGHAT and CDR2 FQNNGV. Trimming removed 1 base at V and 10 bases at J, with 13 bases between. The CDR3 runs to 13 residues. CDR3 nucleotides: TGTGCCAGCAGCTTAGTGGGGGCAGTGGACTACACCTTC. Its protein is CASSLVGAVDYTF.

V is TRBV7-3 and J is TRBJ2-3; D is undetermined. Germline CDR1 SGHTA, CDR2 FQGTGA. The CDR3 sequence is 15 residues long. V lost 5 bases, J lost 2 bases, and 14 bases lay in between. The CDR3 nucleotides read TGTGCCAGCAGCCCCATCGGGCAAAACACAGATACGCAGTATTTT. As protein: CASSPIGQNTDTQYF.

This clonotype was counted only a few times. The chain employs TRBV6-1 and TRBJ2-1; 10 nucleotides match TRBD1. V shed 8 bases and J 3 bases; nucleotides not matched to a gene: 1. This CDR3 contains 13 residues. Germline loops: CDR1 MNHNS, CDR2 SASEGT. For the CDR3, the DNA is TGTGCCAGCCGGGACAGGGGCTACAATGAGCAGTTCTTC. Protein: CASRDRGYNEQFF.

V usage is TRBV9 and J usage is TRBJ2-3; D unclear. The germline V and J ends were trimmed by 8 bases and 0 bases, with 13 bases remaining between them. The length of the CDR3 is 14 residues. Per germline, CDR1 SGDLS and CDR2 YYNGEE. CDR3 residues: CASSSLSSTDTQYF. The CDR3 DNA follows: TGTGCCAGTTCCTCCCTTTCTAGCACAGATACGCAGTATTTT.